A selection of T cell receptor beta chains follows, all from one sample in a study of cytomegalovirus exposure and HLA in healthy donors. TCRdb's table, derived via immunoSEQ multiplex PCR, lists solely in-frame clones and lacks some. Among around 150,000 clones, 80% to 90% were seen once, and the ten largest hold over 10%. The sequenced sample was PBMCs. The receptors derive from a woman aged 50 to 60 in good health and CMV-seronegative. Each CDR3 is given with its conserved first and last residue. The D gene is left open where the match is weak. For some rows the clone size is stated as once, few or many, or as a class when expanded; others skip it.

d_call: TRBD2; v_call: TRBV6-5; j_call: TRBJ2-1; clone_size: few; cdr3_nt: TGTGCCAGCAGTGGGACTAGCGGCTCCTACAATGAGCAGTTCTTC; cdr3_aa: CASSGTSGSYNEQFF
d_call: TRBD1; v_call: TRBV5-8; j_call: TRBJ1-2; clone_size: once; cdr3_nt: TGTGCCAGCAGCTTGAGGACAGGCTATGGCTACACCTTC; cdr3_aa: CASSLRTGYGYTF
d_call: .; v_call: TRBV19; j_call: TRBJ1-1; clone_size: once; cdr3_nt: TGTGCCAGTAGTATAGGGGCCACTGAAGCTTTCTTT; cdr3_aa: CASSIGATEAFF
d_call: .; v_call: TRBV29-1; j_call: TRBJ2-1; clone_size: .; cdr3_nt: TGCAGCGTTGAAAGACGGGGGGCGAGCTCCTACAATGAGCAGTTCTTC; cdr3_aa: CSVERRGASSYNEQFF
d_call: .; v_call: TRBV30; j_call: TRBJ1-2; clone_size: .; cdr3_nt: TGTGCCTGGAAAGGCGGGACTAACTATGGCTACACCTTC; cdr3_aa: CAWKGGTNYGYTF
d_call: .; v_call: TRBV15; j_call: TRBJ2-7; clone_size: .; cdr3_nt: TGTGCCACCAGCCGGACTACCTACGAGCAGTACTTC; cdr3_aa: CATSRTTYEQYF
d_call: TRBD2; v_call: TRBV5-1; j_call: TRBJ2-7; clone_size: .; cdr3_nt: TGCGCCAGCAGCTTCGAGCGGGGAAACTACGAGCAGTACTTC; cdr3_aa: CASSFERGNYEQYF
d_call: TRBD1; v_call: TRBV9; j_call: TRBJ2-7; clone_size: .; cdr3_nt: TGTGCCAGCAGCGCCGGGGACAGCGATTCCTACGAGCAGTACTTC; cdr3_aa: CASSAGDSDSYEQYF
d_call: .; v_call: TRBV15; j_call: TRBJ2-1; clone_size: few; cdr3_nt: TGTGCCACCTCCCCCCTCGGCTCCTACAATGAGCAGTTCTTC; cdr3_aa: CATSPLGSYNEQFF
d_call: TRBD1; v_call: TRBV6-6; j_call: TRBJ1-1; clone_size: .; cdr3_nt: TGTGCCAGCAGTCCGGGACAGGGGGGTAGCACTGAAGCTTTCTTT; cdr3_aa: CASSPGQGGSTEAFF
d_call: .; v_call: TRBV6-6; j_call: TRBJ1-3; clone_size: .; cdr3_nt: TGTGCCAGCACGGCAGGACTTTCTGGAAACACCATATATTTT; cdr3_aa: CASTAGLSGNTIYF
d_call: .; v_call: TRBV2; j_call: TRBJ1-2; clone_size: .; cdr3_nt: TGTGCCAGCAGCGCCTCGGGTGGCTACACCTTC; cdr3_aa: CASSASGGYTF
d_call: TRBD2; v_call: TRBV9; j_call: TRBJ2-1; clone_size: .; cdr3_nt: TGTGCCAGCAGCGAGCGGGGGGAGGCGGATGAGCAGTTCTTC; cdr3_aa: CASSERGEADEQFF
d_call: .; v_call: TRBV6-5; j_call: TRBJ1-6; clone_size: .; cdr3_nt: TGTGCCAGCAGTAGCCGACAGTATAATTCACCCCTCCACTTT; cdr3_aa: CASSSRQYNSPLHF
d_call: TRBD1; v_call: TRBV5-8; j_call: TRBJ1-1; clone_size: .; cdr3_nt: TGTGCCAGCAGCTTGGGAAGGACAGGTCCGCTTATGAACACTGAAGCTTTCTTT; cdr3_aa: CASSLGRTGPLMNTEAFF
d_call: .; v_call: TRBV19; j_call: TRBJ2-7; clone_size: .; cdr3_nt: TGTGCCAGTACCCCTATAATATGGTCCTACGAGCAGTACTTC; cdr3_aa: CASTPIIWSYEQYF
d_call: TRBD2; v_call: TRBV5-6; j_call: TRBJ2-5; clone_size: .; cdr3_nt: TGTGCCAGCAGCCTCACTAGCGGGGGGGGAGGTCGGACCCAGTACTTC; cdr3_aa: CASSLTSGGGGRTQYF
d_call: TRBD2; v_call: TRBV5-4; j_call: TRBJ2-1; clone_size: .; cdr3_nt: TGTGCCAGCAGCTTGGCGACTAGCGGCTACAATGAGCAGTTCTTC; cdr3_aa: CASSLATSGYNEQFF
d_call: .; v_call: TRBV19; j_call: TRBJ2-1; clone_size: .; cdr3_nt: TGTGCCAGTAGTCCACAGGTGGGTGAGCAGTTCTTC; cdr3_aa: CASSPQVGEQFF
d_call: .; v_call: TRBV19; j_call: TRBJ1-2; clone_size: .; cdr3_nt: TGTGCCAGTAGCCTGTCCTCCTTCCAGTTTAACTATGGCTACACCTTC; cdr3_aa: CASSLSSFQFNYGYTF
d_call: .; v_call: TRBV27; j_call: TRBJ2-1; clone_size: .; cdr3_nt: TGTGCCAGCAGAGGAGGCCACAATGAGCAGTTCTTC; cdr3_aa: CASRGGHNEQFF
d_call: TRBD2; v_call: TRBV5-6; j_call: TRBJ2-7; clone_size: .; cdr3_nt: TGTGCCAGCAGCTTGGGCGGGGGGCGCGTCCACGAGCAGTACTTC; cdr3_aa: CASSLGGGRVHEQYF
d_call: .; v_call: TRBV7-2; j_call: TRBJ1-2; clone_size: .; cdr3_nt: TGTGCCAGCAGCCACGGGACACTACCTAACTATGGCTACACCTTC; cdr3_aa: CASSHGTLPNYGYTF
d_call: .; v_call: TRBV28; j_call: TRBJ2-7; clone_size: .; cdr3_nt: TGTGCCAGCAGTCCTGACAACTACGAGCAGTACTTC; cdr3_aa: CASSPDNYEQYF
d_call: TRBD2; v_call: TRBV7-2; j_call: TRBJ2-1; clone_size: .; cdr3_nt: TGTGCCAGCAGCTTGACCGGGACTAGCGGGAGGCTCAATGAGCAGTTCTTC; cdr3_aa: CASSLTGTSGRLNEQFF
d_call: .; v_call: TRBV7-2; j_call: TRBJ2-5; clone_size: .; cdr3_nt: TGTGCCAGCAGCTTATCTGCTGGCATGGAGGCCCAGTACTTC; cdr3_aa: CASSLSAGMEAQYF
d_call: TRBD1; v_call: TRBV6-1; j_call: TRBJ1-4; clone_size: .; cdr3_nt: TGTGCCAGCAGTATACCGGGACAGGAAAAACTGTTTTTT; cdr3_aa: CASSIPGQEKLFF
d_call: TRBD1; v_call: TRBV14; j_call: TRBJ1-5; clone_size: .; cdr3_nt: TGTGCCAGCAGCCAAACCCCGGGACAGGGGGTTCGGCATCAGCCCCAGCATTTT; cdr3_aa: CASSQTPGQGVRHQPQHF
d_call: TRBD1; v_call: TRBV14; j_call: TRBJ2-5; clone_size: .; cdr3_nt: TGTGCCAGCAGCCACGGGACAGGGGGTAACCAAGAGACCCAGTACTTC; cdr3_aa: CASSHGTGGNQETQYF
d_call: .; v_call: TRBV18; j_call: TRBJ2-1; clone_size: .; cdr3_nt: TGTGCCAGCTCGCCACCCCAGGGAACCAATGAGCAGTTCTTC; cdr3_aa: CASSPPQGTNEQFF
d_call: TRBD2; v_call: TRBV30; j_call: TRBJ2-7; clone_size: .; cdr3_nt: TGTGCAGTGTGGCCGGGACTAGCGGGAGGGAACTACGAGCAGTACTTC; cdr3_aa: CAVWPGLAGGNYEQYF
d_call: .; v_call: TRBV2; j_call: TRBJ2-5; clone_size: few; cdr3_nt: TGTGCCAGCAGTGAAGTCGGGGGAATAGAGACCCAGTACTTC; cdr3_aa: CASSEVGGIETQYF
d_call: .; v_call: TRBV15; j_call: TRBJ1-4; clone_size: .; cdr3_nt: TGTGCCACCAGCACCCGATTGAGTCGCGATGAAAAACTGTTTTTT; cdr3_aa: CATSTRLSRDEKLFF
d_call: .; v_call: TRBV12-1; j_call: TRBJ1-1; clone_size: .; cdr3_nt: TGTGCCAGCAGCTTACACAGGGGGCTGAACACTGAAGCTTTCTTT; cdr3_aa: CASSLHRGLNTEAFF
d_call: TRBD1; v_call: TRBV6-1; j_call: TRBJ2-7; clone_size: .; cdr3_nt: TGTGCCAGCAGGGCAGGGGGAGCCTACGAGCAGTACTTC; cdr3_aa: CASRAGGAYEQYF
d_call: .; v_call: TRBV19; j_call: TRBJ2-1; clone_size: .; cdr3_nt: TGTGCCAGTAGTGCAAGCCCAGGGGCCTTTGAGCAGTTCTTC; cdr3_aa: CASSASPGAFEQFF
d_call: .; v_call: TRBV5-1; j_call: TRBJ2-5; clone_size: .; cdr3_nt: TGCGCCAGCAGCTTGGACCCCCTTATCGGGACCCAGTACTTC; cdr3_aa: CASSLDPLIGTQYF
d_call: TRBD1; v_call: TRBV18; j_call: TRBJ1-2; clone_size: .; cdr3_nt: TGTGCCAGCTCACCACTCGCTGGGACAGGGTATGGCTACACCTTC; cdr3_aa: CASSPLAGTGYGYTF
d_call: .; v_call: TRBV4-2; j_call: TRBJ1-2; clone_size: .; cdr3_nt: TGTGCCAGCAGCCAAGACCCACAGGGTCTGATTGACGGCTACACCTTC; cdr3_aa: CASSQDPQGLIDGYTF
d_call: TRBD2; v_call: TRBV7-9; j_call: TRBJ2-5; clone_size: .; cdr3_nt: TGTGCCAGCAGCTATTGGACTAGCGGGGGGACACAAGAGACCCAGTACTTC; cdr3_aa: CASSYWTSGGTQETQYF
d_call: .; v_call: TRBV7-9; j_call: TRBJ1-4; clone_size: .; cdr3_nt: TGTGCCAGCAGCGTTACATGGGAAAAACTGTTTTTT; cdr3_aa: CASSVTWEKLFF
d_call: TRBD1; v_call: TRBV19; j_call: TRBJ2-4; clone_size: few; cdr3_nt: TGTGCCAGTAGTACCCTGGGACAGAGCATTCAGTACTTC; cdr3_aa: CASSTLGQSIQYF
d_call: TRBD1; v_call: TRBV2; j_call: TRBJ1-4; clone_size: .; cdr3_nt: TGTGCCAGCATTCGGGGACAGGGGACGGCTAATGAAAAACTGTTTTTT; cdr3_aa: CASIRGQGTANEKLFF
d_call: TRBD1; v_call: TRBV5-1; j_call: TRBJ1-1; clone_size: .; cdr3_nt: TGCGCCAGCAGCTCCTTACAGGGGGCGGTGGGGAACACTGAAGCTTTCTTT; cdr3_aa: CASSSLQGAVGNTEAFF
d_call: TRBD1; v_call: TRBV7-2; j_call: TRBJ1-2; clone_size: .; cdr3_nt: TGTGCCAGCACCCTACAGACAGGGACCTATGGCTACACCTTC; cdr3_aa: CASTLQTGTYGYTF
d_call: .; v_call: TRBV7-9; j_call: TRBJ1-2; clone_size: .; cdr3_nt: TGTTCCAGCACCTTCAGGGGAGGCTACACCTTC; cdr3_aa: CSSTFRGGYTF
d_call: .; v_call: TRBV7-9; j_call: TRBJ1-1; clone_size: .; cdr3_nt: TGTGCCAGCAGCTTACCGGGAGGTGGCACTGAAGCTTTCTTT; cdr3_aa: CASSLPGGGTEAFF
d_call: .; v_call: TRBV5-6; j_call: TRBJ1-1; clone_size: .; cdr3_nt: TGTGCCAGCAGCCTCGAATTTACAGGGTTCGCTGAAGCTTTCTTT; cdr3_aa: CASSLEFTGFAEAFF
d_call: .; v_call: TRBV2; j_call: TRBJ1-1; clone_size: .; cdr3_nt: TGTGCCAGCAGTTACAGGGAAACTGAAGCTTTCTTT; cdr3_aa: CASSYRETEAFF
d_call: .; v_call: TRBV7-2; j_call: TRBJ1-5; clone_size: .; cdr3_nt: TGTGCCAGCAGCCAGGGGAATCTCGATCAGCCCCAGCATTTT; cdr3_aa: CASSQGNLDQPQHF
d_call: .; v_call: TRBV28; j_call: TRBJ1-1; clone_size: .; cdr3_nt: TGTGCCAGCAGTTTGGCTGACAGCGTGCCCGGGACTGAAGCTTTCTTT; cdr3_aa: CASSLADSVPGTEAFF
d_call: TRBD2; v_call: TRBV10-2; j_call: TRBJ2-7; clone_size: .; cdr3_nt: TGCGCCAGCAGGGAGACTAGCGGTTCCTACGAGCAGTACTTC; cdr3_aa: CASRETSGSYEQYF
d_call: TRBD1; v_call: TRBV28; j_call: TRBJ2-7; clone_size: .; cdr3_nt: TGTGCCAGCAGTTTTATTACGGGACAGGCCTCCTACGAGCAGTACTTC; cdr3_aa: CASSFITGQASYEQYF